Shown below are 14 T cell receptor beta chains from a single sample sequenced in a study of T cells after yellow fever vaccination. TCRdb redid the calling of the 5' RACE reads with MiXCR, one entry per CDR3 protein. In the table there are 250,000 to 400,000 distinct CDR3 sequences, about 4% of which are singletons. The sample consisted of PBMCs, taken 5 days after the yellow fever booster vaccination. All receptors derive from a man aged 18 to 29 who received the YFV17D yellow fever vaccine.

This clonotype turned up a few times. This chain links TRBV5-1 with TRBJ2-7; possible D gene TRBD2, 6 bases. V lost 3 bases to trimming and J lost 0 bases, with 16 bases between them. The germline gives CDR1 SGHRS, CDR2 YFSETQ. The CDR3 is made up of 16 amino acids. In nucleotides, the CDR3 is TGCGCCAGCAGCTCGGGGCAAACGACTAGCTCCTACGAGCAGTACTTC. Its translation: CASSSGQTTSSYEQYF.

In this sample, this clonotype turned up many times. The V gene is TRBV18, the J gene TRBJ1-5; D gene ambiguous. There are 14 residues in the CDR3. Trimming removed 3 bases at V and 3 bases at J, with 9 bases between. CDR1 and CDR2 from the germline V gene are KGHSH and LQKENI. CDR3 DNA sequence: TGTGCCAGCTCACCGGAAAGTTCCAATCAGCCCCAGCATTTT. As protein: CASSPESSNQPQHF.

Ten or more counts support this clonotype. The chain links TRBV7-6 to TRBJ2-5; tentative D call: TRBD1 (6 bases). This CDR3 is 16 amino acids long. With 2 bases removed from V and 2 bases from J, the gap between germline ends came to 15 bases. Germline V gene lookup returns CDR1 SGHVS and CDR2 FNYEAQ. The CDR3 nucleotides are TGTGCCAGCAGCTTAATGACAGGTGGTTGGCAAGAGACCCAGTACTTC. It is translated as CASSLMTGGWQETQYF.

This clonotype came up a few times. The V and J genes are TRBV9 and TRBJ2-3; no firm D call. The CDR3 spans 12 residues. The germline V and J ends were trimmed by 0 bases and 5 bases, with 4 bases remaining between them. Germline V gene lookup returns CDR1 SGDLS and CDR2 YYNGEE. CDR3 in DNA: TGTGCCAGCAGCGTAGAGATAGATACGCAGTATTTT. Translated, it gives CASSVEIDTQYF.

This clonotype has a count of ten or more. This chain connects TRBV5-6 to TRBJ1-5, with D unresolved. Trimming took 0 bases from V and 1 from J, leaving 8 bases between them. Germline V lookup: CDR1 SGHDT, CDR2 YYEEEE. This CDR3 is built from 15 residues. The CDR3, as DNA: TGTGCCAGCAGCTTGGGTGTGGGGAGCAATCAGCCCCAGCATTTT. This gives the protein CASSLGVGSNQPQHF. Variable domain in full (rest from reference TRBV5-6 and TRBJ1-5): DAGVTQSPTHLIKTRGQQVTLRCSPKSGHDTVSWYQQALGQGPQFIFQYYEEEERQRGNFPDRFSGHQFPNYSSELNVNALLLGDSALYLCASSLGVGSNQPQHFGDGTRLSIL.

This clonotype was seen a few times. The chain recombines TRBV27 with TRBJ2-3, with TRBD1 matching over 7 bases. CDR1 and CDR2 (germline): MNHEY, SMNVEV (reference sequence). The CDR3 spans 15 residues. Trimming took 6 bases from V and 3 from J; bases not matched to a gene: 9. The CDR3 nucleotides read TGTGCCAGCAGCCTCCTGGGACAGAGAACAGATACGCAGTATTTT. Translating it yields CASSLLGQRTDTQYF.

At least ten counts were recorded for this clonotype. The chain recombines TRBV7-9 with TRBJ2-5, with D unresolved. V lost 0 bases, J lost 2 bases, and 10 bases lay in between. Germline CDR1 SEHNR, CDR2 FQNEAQ (reference sequence). The CDR3 consists of 15 residues. CDR3 DNA: TGTGCCAGCAGCTTAGCGTTTGGGGTACAAGAGACCCAGTACTTC. As protein: CASSLAFGVQETQYF.

This clonotype was counted ten times or more. The chain couples TRBV7-2 to TRBJ2-1, with D possibly matching TRBD1 (6 bases). CDR1 and CDR2 (germline): SGHTA, FQGNSA. V lost 8 bases to trimming and J lost 0 bases, with 11 bases between them. The CDR3 is 14 residues long. CDR3 DNA sequence: TGTGCCAGCCGCAGAGGGGGCTCCTACAATGAGCAGTTCTTC. Amino acid sequence: CASRRGGSYNEQFF.

The chain carries TRBV6-2 or TRBV6-3 and TRBJ2-5; perhaps TRBD2 as D (6 bases). Trimming took 7 bases from V and 8 from J, leaving 11 bases between them. This CDR3 comprises 11 residues. Germline CDR1 reads MNHEY; CDR2 reads SVGEGT. The CDR3 sequence is CASTVAGTQYF. The CDR3 DNA follows: TGTGCCAGCACCGTCGCGGGAACCCAGTACTTC.

This chain connects TRBV5-4 to TRBJ2-3; TRBD1 matches 7 bases. Germline-derived CDR1 and CDR2 are SGHNT and YYREEE (reference sequence). This CDR3 contains 15 residues. V trimming: 5 bases; J trimming: 2 bases; junction bases outside the gene matches: 8. The CDR3 nucleotides are TGTGCCAGCAGTCCGAACAGGGGAGCCACAGATACGCAGTATTTT. This gives the protein CASSPNRGATDTQYF. Using reference TRBV5-4 and TRBJ2-3 for the parts outside the CDR3, the full variable domain is ETGVTQSPTHLIKTRGQQVTLRCSSQSGHNTVSWYQQALGQGPQFIFQYYREEENGRGNFPPRFSGLQFPNYSSELNVNALELDDSALYLCASSPNRGATDTQYFGPGTRLTVL.

This clonotype was recorded at least ten times. The chain couples TRBV29-1 to TRBJ1-2, with a tentative D call TRBD1 (5 bases). CDR1 is SQVTM and CDR2 is ANQGSEA in the germline V gene. The length of the CDR3 is 11 residues. Trimming took 4 bases from V and 4 from J, leaving 7 bases between them. Here the CDR3 reads CSVVGAYGYTF. The CDR3 nucleotides read TGCAGCGTTGTAGGGGCCTATGGCTACACCTTC.

There are many counts of this clonotype. V gene TRBV5-1 combines with J gene TRBJ2-5; D is possibly TRBD2 (5 bases). The germline V gene encodes CDR1 SGHRS and CDR2 YFSETQ. The V end was cut by 0 bases, the J end by 5 bases, with 11 bases between. The CDR3 has 14 amino acids. CDR3 region: CASSLDIERETQYF. The CDR3 DNA sequence: TGCGCCAGCAGCTTGGATATCGAGCGGGAGACCCAGTACTTC.

This clonotype turned up a few times. The CDR3 here is CASSPPGGGPNTEAFF. CDR3 in DNA: TGTGCCAGCAGCCCCCCGGGGGGCGGACCTAACACTGAAGCTTTCTTT. V is TRBV11-2 and J is TRBJ1-1, with a weak D call TRBD1 (6 bases). Germline assignment: CDR1 SGHAT and CDR2 FQNNGV. The V gene lost 5 bases and the J gene lost 2 bases, with 18 bases spanning the gap. CDR3 size: 16 residues.

V is TRBV13 and J is TRBJ2-7, with TRBD1 matching 8 bases. Germline CDR1 is PRHDT and CDR2 is FYEKMQ (reference sequence). V shed 3 bases and J 6 bases; nucleotides not matched to a gene: 7. The CDR3 covers 14 residues. The chain's CDR3 is CASSFQDRAGEQYF. CDR3 nucleotides: TGTGCCAGCAGCTTCCAGGACAGGGCGGGCGAGCAGTACTTC.